These 14 T cell receptor beta chains originate from one sample sequenced in a study of T cell repertoires in cytomegalovirus infection. Each CDR3 protein gets one entry after TCRdb re-called the reads with MiXCR. The sample gives almost 550,000 distinct CDR3 sequences, approximately 15% of which show up once; about 24% is in the top ten. Source material: CD8+ T cells from PBMCs. The receptors stem from a human donor in good health (CMV status not recorded). Some clones in this sample may be carry-over from other donors' samples.

In this sample, this clonotype turned up a few times. The chain carries TRBV4-2 and TRBJ1-4; 7 bases align to TRBD1. The CDR3 spans 15 residues. J lost 8 bases, V lost 4 bases, and 10 bases had no gene match. The germline gives CDR1 LGHNA, CDR2 YNFKEQ. The CDR3 reads CASSPPDRAGEKLFF. The DNA of the CDR3 is TGTGCCAGCAGCCCTCCCGACAGGGCAGGGGAAAAACTGTTTTTT.

The V and J genes are TRBV27 and TRBJ1-5, with D perhaps TRBD1 (6 bases). Germline V CDR1 and CDR2: MNHEY, SMNVEV (reference sequence). The CDR3 is made up of 18 amino acids. Trimming took 0 bases from V and 4 from J, leaving 19 bases between them. This chain's CDR3 is CASSLSRGPRRLNQPQHF. In DNA form, the CDR3 reads TGTGCCAGCAGTTTATCACGGGGGCCAAGAAGGCTAAATCAGCCCCAGCATTTT.

Ten or more counts support this clonotype. The chain joins TRBV7-9 to TRBJ1-5; TRBD1 is a possible D gene (5 bases). V lost 6 bases to trimming and J lost 7 bases, with 10 bases between them. The CDR3 is made up of 12 amino acids. The germline gives CDR1 SEHNR, CDR2 FQNEAQ (reference sequence). The DNA of the CDR3 is TGTGCCAGCAGTGAGGGGTCCCAGCCCCAGCATTTT. Translating it yields CASSEGSQPQHF.

The chain recombines TRBV4-1 with TRBJ1-5; no clear D. Trimming left V 0 bases short and J 2 bases short, with 11 bases between. The CDR3 extends over 16 amino acids. CDR1 is MGHRA, CDR2 YSYEKL, per germline. In nucleotides, the CDR3 is TGCGCCAGCAGCCAAGATTTTCGCAGCCGCAATCAGCCCCAGCATTTT. Amino acid sequence: CASSQDFRSRNQPQHF.

V usage is TRBV27 and J usage is TRBJ2-7; 11 bases match TRBD2. The ends lost 5 bases at V and 4 bases at J; junction bases unmatched: 10. The CDR3 contains 16 residues. The germline V gene encodes CDR1 MNHEY and CDR2 SMNVEV (reference sequence). CDR3: CASSGALAGVVYEQYF. CDR3 nucleotide sequence: TGTGCCAGCAGTGGAGCACTAGCGGGGGTTGTTTACGAGCAGTACTTC.

This clonotype was recorded many times. V gene TRBV7-3 combines with J gene TRBJ2-7; 10 bases are shared with TRBD1. The J segment lost 6 bases and the V segment lost 5 bases, leaving 7 bases of the junction unmatched. Germline CDR1 reads SGHTA; CDR2 reads FQGTGA. The CDR3 has 14 amino acids. The CDR3 DNA is TGTGCCAGCAGCCCGGGACAGGGGATCGGCGAGCAGTACTTC. Amino acid sequence: CASSPGQGIGEQYF.

The genes are TRBV20-1 and TRBJ2-1, with D unclear. Deletions cut 4 bases from V and 5 bases from J, with 3 bases between. Germline CDR1 is DFQATT and CDR2 is SNEGSKA (reference sequence). CDR3 size: 10 residues. This CDR3 is CSAINNEQFF. The DNA for the CDR3 is TGCAGTGCTATAAACAATGAGCAGTTCTTC.

This clonotype was counted at least ten times. The J gene is TRBJ2-5, the V gene TRBV7-6; D might be TRBD2 (6 bases). This CDR3 spans 15 amino acids. Trimming removed 4 bases at V and 4 bases at J, with 16 bases between. Germline CDR1 is SGHVS and CDR2 is FNYEAQ. CDR3 loop: CASSWSGESGETQYF. The CDR3 DNA reads TGTGCCAGCAGCTGGTCGGGGGAGTCGGGAGAGACCCAGTACTTC.

This clonotype has ten or more counts. V and J are TRBV7-3 and TRBJ2-1, with D unresolved. Germline V CDR1 and CDR2: SGHTA, FQGTGA. The V end was cut by 2 bases, the J end by 5 bases, with 10 bases between. This CDR3 has 14 amino acids. CDR3 loop: CASSLRITDNEQFF. The CDR3 nucleotides are TGTGCCAGCAGCTTACGGATAACGGACAATGAGCAGTTCTTC.

This clonotype was counted between two and nine times. The CDR3 nucleotides read TGTGCCAGCAAAGGGGTTGAAGCTTTCTTT. This sequence encodes CASKGVEAFF. The J gene is TRBJ1-1, the V gene TRBV25-1; TRBD1 is a possible D gene (5 bases). The germline V and J ends were trimmed by 7 bases and 7 bases, with 7 bases remaining between them. This CDR3 has 10 amino acids. Germline CDR1 reads MGHDK; CDR2 reads SYGVNS.

At least ten counts were recorded for this clonotype. The chain recombines TRBV7-3 with TRBJ1-5; no clear D. The CDR3 sequence is 13 residues long. Trimming cost V 5 bases and J 7 bases, with 12 bases left between them. CDR1 and CDR2 from the germline V gene are SGHTA and FQGTGA. The CDR3 DNA sequence: TGTGCCAGCAGCACCCTGACGGGGCAGCCCCAGCATTTT. Encoded protein: CASSTLTGQPQHF. The full variable domain, rest sourced from reference TRBV7-3 and TRBJ1-5, is GAGVSQTPSNKVTEKGKYVELRCDPISGHTALYWYRQSLGQGPEFLIYFQGTGAADDSGLPNDRFFAVRPEGSVSTLKIQRTERGDSAVYLCASSTLTGQPQHFGDGTRLSIL.

This clonotype was seen many times. The rearrangement links TRBV7-8 to TRBJ2-1; 12 bases agree with TRBD2. Per germline, CDR1 SGHVS and CDR2 FQNEAQ. The CDR3 spans 18 residues. After removal of 3 bases from V and 6 bases from J, the junction contained 12 bases not matched to a gene. The CDR3 DNA follows: TGTGCCAGCAGCTTGGGACTAGCGGGTGGTATGGTCTTCAATGAGCAGTTCTTC. Translating gives CASSLGLAGGMVFNEQFF.

The sample holds a few counts of this clonotype. Here the CDR3 DNA reads TGTGCCAGTACCGATACAGGGTTCACAGATACGCAGTATTTT. Its translation is CASTDTGFTDTQYF. The chain has TRBV19 and TRBJ2-3, with a tentative D call TRBD1 (6 bases). The CDR3 runs to 14 residues. V shed 7 bases and J shed 2 bases, with 13 bases lying between them. Germline lookup yields CDR1 LNHDA and CDR2 SQIVND (reference sequence).

This clonotype was counted many times. The CDR3 DNA reads as TGTGCCAGCAGCCTGGATAGGGGGGGCCGGTCTGGAAACACCATATATTTT. Translation gives CASSLDRGGRSGNTIYF. V usage is TRBV7-9 and J usage is TRBJ1-3; TRBD1 might be the D (6 bases). The CDR3 is 17 residues long. V was shortened by 5 bases and J by 1 base, with 18 bases between the two germline ends. Germline V lookup: CDR1 SEHNR, CDR2 FQNEAQ (reference sequence).